This TCR beta chain emerged from a study of blood T cell repertoires in COVID-19. Overall study: The United States, Italy and Spain provided the acute and convalescent COVID-19 samples. T cells, B-cell-depleted T cells, or PBMCs provided the cDNA or gDNA that served as material.

In the source study's methods: Amplification of reference gene primers provided the estimated nucleated cell counts. TCRdb keeps only in-frame clones here, not all; method: immunoSEQ multiplex PCR. The DNA gave D and trimming, while V, J and clone size come from that table. This repertoire shows some 200,000 clones, 75% to 85% found once; its top ten account for 1.2% to 1.5%. The V gene's germline CDR1 is SGHTS and CDR2 YDEGEE. The CDR3 is 15 residues long. Trimming removed 0 bases from V and 4 bases from J; junction bases left unmatched: 6. This chain links TRBV5-8 with TRBJ2-5; 7 bases are shared with TRBD1. The material sequenced was peripheral blood. This TCR came from a woman between 40 and 55 years old who had recovered from COVID-19. CDR3 sequence (DNA): TGTGCCAGCAGCTTGGCCCGAGGGACAGTAGAGACCCAGTACTTC. Protein sequence: CASSLARGTVETQYF. The whole variable domain, filled in from reference TRBV5-8 and TRBJ2-5, reads EAGVTQSPTHLIKTRGQQATLRCSPISGHTSVYWYQQALGLGLQFLLWYDEGEERNRGNFPPRFSGRQFPNYSSELNVNALELEDSALYLCASSLARGTVETQYFGPGTRLLVL.